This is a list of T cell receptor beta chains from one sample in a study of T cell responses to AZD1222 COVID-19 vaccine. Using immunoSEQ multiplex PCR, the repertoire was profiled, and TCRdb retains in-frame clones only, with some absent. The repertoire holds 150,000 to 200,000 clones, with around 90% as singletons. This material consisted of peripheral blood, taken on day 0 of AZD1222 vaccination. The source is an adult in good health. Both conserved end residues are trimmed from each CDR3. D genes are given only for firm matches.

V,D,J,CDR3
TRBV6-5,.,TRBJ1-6,ASSYSSTRGNSPLH
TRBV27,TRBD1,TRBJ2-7,ASSFWGRTGSYEQY
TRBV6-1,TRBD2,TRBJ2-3,ASSGLAGPSTDTQY
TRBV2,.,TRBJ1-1,ASSDWGGNTEAF
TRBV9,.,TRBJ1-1,ASSVVKGAFTEAF
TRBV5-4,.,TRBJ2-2,ASSLAGSNTGELF
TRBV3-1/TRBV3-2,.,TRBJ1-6,ASSLVVTNSPLH
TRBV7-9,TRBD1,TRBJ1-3,ASSAQGAYGNTIY
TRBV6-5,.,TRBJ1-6,ASSYSGQYNSPLH
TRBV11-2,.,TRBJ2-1,ASSLDRGEQF
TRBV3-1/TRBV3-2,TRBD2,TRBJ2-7,ASSQAAGASYEQY
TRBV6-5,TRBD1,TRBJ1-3,ASRRDRGRNTIY
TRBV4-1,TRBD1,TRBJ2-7,ASSQGADGTGNLVEQY
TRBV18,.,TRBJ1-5,ASSPGAVGNQPQH
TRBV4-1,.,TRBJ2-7,ASSQDLAGPDEQY
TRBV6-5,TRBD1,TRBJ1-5,ATAAGQARNQPQH
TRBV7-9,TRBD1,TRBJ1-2,ASSLGQGKYHGYT
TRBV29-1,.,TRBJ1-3,SAAAGGTRAGNTIY
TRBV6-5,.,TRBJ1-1,ASSLRGYATEAF
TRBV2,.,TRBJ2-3,ASSVSGLADTQY
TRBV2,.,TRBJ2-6,ASSADPSGANVLT
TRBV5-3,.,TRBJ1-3,ARSLSGDGNTIY
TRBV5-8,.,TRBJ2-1,ASSLAGQGGEYEQF
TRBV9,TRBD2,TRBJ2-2,ASSRTSNTGELF
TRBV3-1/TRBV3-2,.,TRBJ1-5,ASSPRLDSNQPQH
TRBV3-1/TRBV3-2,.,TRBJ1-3,ASSRGPTREHTIY
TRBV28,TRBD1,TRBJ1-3,ASSLSGGDLDTIY
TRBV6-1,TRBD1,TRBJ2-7,ASSEGQGLSSYEQY
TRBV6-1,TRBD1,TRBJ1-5,ASSASGQGAKGQPQH
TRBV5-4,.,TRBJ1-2,ASSLAPRFRDYGYT
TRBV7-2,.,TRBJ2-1,ASSLERSSYNEQF
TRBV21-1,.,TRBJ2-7,ASSSGTGGPEQY
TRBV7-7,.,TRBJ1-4,ASSCTGRPATNEKLF